This T cell receptor beta chain was obtained from a study of blood T cell repertoires in COVID-19. Study at large: COVID-19 samples, acute and convalescent, were from the United States, Italy and Spain. The analysed material was cDNA or gDNA that came from T cells, B-cell-depleted T cells, or PBMCs.

In the original analysis: The authors estimated nucleated cell counts from reference gene primer amplification. The repertoire was sequenced with immunoSEQ multiplex PCR; TCRdb's copy has only in-frame clones and lacks some. V and J calls plus clone size are reproduced from that table; the DNA served to infer D and trimming. Of hundreds of thousands of clones in the sample, 80% to 90% are singletons; the top ten hold more than 9%. The germline CDR1 and CDR2 sequences are LNHDA and SQIVND (reference sequence). V was shortened by 0 bases and J by 5 bases, with 11 bases between the two germline ends. CDR3 size: 15 residues.

The source of this sequence is a woman of 80 years or more with acute or convalescent COVID-19. This chain uses TRBV19 with TRBJ1-5; D is perhaps TRBD1 (6 bases). Sample: peripheral blood. The CDR3: CASSIEGAGYQPQHF. The DNA of the CDR3 is TGTGCCAGTAGTATAGAGGGGGCAGGGTATCAGCCCCAGCATTTT.